This T cell receptor (beta chain) emerged from a study of T-cell memory formation after mild COVID-19. The overall study: The TCR clusters were mostly specific to one donor.

TCRdb reprocessed the 5' RACE reads with MiXCR, giving one entry per CDR3 protein. The repertoire holds hundreds of thousands of distinct CDR3 sequences, with more than 20% as singletons. V lost 6 bases and J 5 bases, leaving 11 bases between the germline ends. The germline CDR1 and CDR2 sequences are SQVTM and ANQGSEA. The CDR3 runs 11 residues. Study conclusions and caveats: The study found contracting CD4+ clones mainly in CM and EM and contracting CD8+ clones in EMRA. Whether second-wave clones peaking at day 37 were SARS-CoV-2 specific went unconfirmed.

This clonotype was seen only a few times. As yet, its antigen is unknown. The receptor was derived from an adult woman who had mild COVID-19 (a few samples of this study predate the infection). Cell type and time point are not known. Sequenced: PBMCs or a T cell subset sorted from them (not recorded which). This chain connects TRBV29-1 to TRBJ2-7; tentatively, D is TRBD2 (5 bases). This CDR3 is CSVAVADEQYF. In nucleotides, the CDR3 is TGCAGCGTAGCGGTTGCGGACGAGCAGTACTTC.